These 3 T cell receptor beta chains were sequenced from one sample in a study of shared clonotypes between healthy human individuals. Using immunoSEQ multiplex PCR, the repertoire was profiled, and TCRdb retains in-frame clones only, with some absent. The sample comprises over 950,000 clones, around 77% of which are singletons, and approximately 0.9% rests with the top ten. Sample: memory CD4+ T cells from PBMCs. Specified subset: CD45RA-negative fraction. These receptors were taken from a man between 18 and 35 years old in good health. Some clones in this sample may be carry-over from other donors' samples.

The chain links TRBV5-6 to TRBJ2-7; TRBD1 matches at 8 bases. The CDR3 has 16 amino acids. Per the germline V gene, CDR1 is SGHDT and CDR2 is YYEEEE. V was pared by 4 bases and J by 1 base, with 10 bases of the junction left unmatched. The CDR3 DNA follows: TGTGCCAGCAGCCCGGATCCGGGACAGGCGTCCTACGAGCAGTACTTC. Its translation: CASSPDPGQASYEQYF.

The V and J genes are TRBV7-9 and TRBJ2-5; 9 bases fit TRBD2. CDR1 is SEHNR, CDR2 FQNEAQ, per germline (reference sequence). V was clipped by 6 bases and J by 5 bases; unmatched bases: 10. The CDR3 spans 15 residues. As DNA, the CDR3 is TGTGCCAGCAGGCCTAGCGGGGCGGGTGGGGAGACCCAGTACTTC. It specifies CASRPSGAGGETQYF.

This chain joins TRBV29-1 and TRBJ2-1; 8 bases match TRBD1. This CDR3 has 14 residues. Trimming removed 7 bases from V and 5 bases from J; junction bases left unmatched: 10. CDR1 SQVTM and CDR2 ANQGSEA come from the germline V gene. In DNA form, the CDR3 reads TGCAGCGGGGGCCATACGGACAGGGACAATGAGCAGTTCTTC. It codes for CSGGHTDRDNEQFF.